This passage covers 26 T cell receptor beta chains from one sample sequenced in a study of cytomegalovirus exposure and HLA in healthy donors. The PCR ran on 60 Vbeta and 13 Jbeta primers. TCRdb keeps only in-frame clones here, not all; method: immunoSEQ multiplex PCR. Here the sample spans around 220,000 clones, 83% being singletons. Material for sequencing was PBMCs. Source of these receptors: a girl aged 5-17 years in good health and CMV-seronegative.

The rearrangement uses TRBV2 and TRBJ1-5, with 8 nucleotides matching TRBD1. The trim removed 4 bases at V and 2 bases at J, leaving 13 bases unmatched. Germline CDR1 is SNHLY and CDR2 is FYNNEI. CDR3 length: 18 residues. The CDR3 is CASSVGLDRDDGNQPQHF. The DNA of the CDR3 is TGTGCCAGCAGTGTCGGTTTGGACAGGGATGATGGCAATCAGCCCCAGCATTTT.

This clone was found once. CDR3 in amino acids: CASSLHSRNYGYTF. Written as DNA, the CDR3 is TGTGCCAGCAGTTTGCACAGCCGTAACTATGGCTACACCTTC. This sequence joins TRBV27 and TRBJ1-2; no clear D gene. CDR1 MNHEY and CDR2 SMNVEV come from the germline V gene (reference sequence). The CDR3 has 14 amino acids. The V end lost 3 bases, the J end lost 1 base, and 9 bases lay between the germline ends.

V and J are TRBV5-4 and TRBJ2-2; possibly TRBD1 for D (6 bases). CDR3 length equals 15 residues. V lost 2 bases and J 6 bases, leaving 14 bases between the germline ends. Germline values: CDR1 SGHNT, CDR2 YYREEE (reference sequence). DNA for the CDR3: TGTGCCAGCAGCTTACAGGGAAGATCGGCCGGGGAGCTGTTTTTT. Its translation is CASSLQGRSAGELFF.

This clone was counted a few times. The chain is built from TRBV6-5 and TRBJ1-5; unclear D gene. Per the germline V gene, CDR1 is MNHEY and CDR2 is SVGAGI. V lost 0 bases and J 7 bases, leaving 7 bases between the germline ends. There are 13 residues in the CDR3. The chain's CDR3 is CASSYSEKQPQHF. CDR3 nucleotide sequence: TGTGCCAGCAGTTACTCGGAGAAACAGCCCCAGCATTTT.

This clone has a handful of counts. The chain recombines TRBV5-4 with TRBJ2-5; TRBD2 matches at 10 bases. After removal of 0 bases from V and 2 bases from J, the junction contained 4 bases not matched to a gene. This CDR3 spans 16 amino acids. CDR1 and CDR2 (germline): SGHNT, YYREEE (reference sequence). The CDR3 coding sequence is TGTGCCAGCAGCTTGGGTATAGCGGGGGGACAAGAGACCCAGTACTTC. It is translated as CASSLGIAGGQETQYF.

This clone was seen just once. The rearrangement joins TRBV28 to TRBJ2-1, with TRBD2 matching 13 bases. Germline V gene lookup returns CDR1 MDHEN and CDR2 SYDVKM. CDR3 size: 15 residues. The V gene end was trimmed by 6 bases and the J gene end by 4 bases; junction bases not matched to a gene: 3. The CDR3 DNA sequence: TGTGCCAGCAGGCGGACTAGCGGGGGTTACAATGAGCAGTTCTTC. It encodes CASRRTSGGYNEQFF.

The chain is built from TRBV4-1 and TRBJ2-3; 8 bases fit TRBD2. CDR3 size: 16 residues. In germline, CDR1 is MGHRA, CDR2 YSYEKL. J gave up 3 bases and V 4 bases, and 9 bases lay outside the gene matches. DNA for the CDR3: TGCGCCAGCAGCCCTAGAAGCGGGGGATTTACAGATACGCAGTATTTT. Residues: CASSPRSGGFTDTQYF.

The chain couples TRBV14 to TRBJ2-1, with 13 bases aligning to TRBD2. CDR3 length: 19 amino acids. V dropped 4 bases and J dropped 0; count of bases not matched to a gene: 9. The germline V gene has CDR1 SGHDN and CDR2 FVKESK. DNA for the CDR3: TGTGCCAGCAGCCTCTACGTAGGACTAGCGGGAGTCTCCTACAATGAGCAGTTCTTC. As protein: CASSLYVGLAGVSYNEQFF. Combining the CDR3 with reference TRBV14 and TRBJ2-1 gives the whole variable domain EAGVTQFPSHSVIEKGQTVTLRCDPISGHDNLYWYRRVMGKEIKFLLHFVKESKQDESGMPNNRFLAERTGGTYSTLKVQPAELEDSGVYFCASSLYVGLAGVSYNEQFFGPGTRLTVL.

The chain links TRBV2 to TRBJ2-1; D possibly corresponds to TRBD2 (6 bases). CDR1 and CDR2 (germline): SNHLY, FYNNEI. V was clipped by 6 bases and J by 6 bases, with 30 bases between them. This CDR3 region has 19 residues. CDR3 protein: CASRVVRRDSRGWGNEQFF. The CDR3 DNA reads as TGTGCCAGCAGGGTGGTCCGGCGGGACTCACGAGGATGGGGCAATGAGCAGTTCTTC.

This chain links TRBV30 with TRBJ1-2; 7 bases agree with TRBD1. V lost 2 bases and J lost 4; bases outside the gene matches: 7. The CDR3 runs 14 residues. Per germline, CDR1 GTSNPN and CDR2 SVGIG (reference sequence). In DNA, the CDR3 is TGTGCCTGGAGTACAAGAAACAGGGGCTATGGCTACACCTTC. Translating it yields CAWSTRNRGYGYTF. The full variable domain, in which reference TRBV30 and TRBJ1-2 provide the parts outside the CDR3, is SQTIHQWPATLVQPVGSPLSLECTVEGTSNPNLYWYRQAAGRGLQLLFYSVGIGQISSEVPQNLSASRPQDRQFILSSKKLLLSDSGFYLCAWSTRNRGYGYTFGSGTRLTVV.

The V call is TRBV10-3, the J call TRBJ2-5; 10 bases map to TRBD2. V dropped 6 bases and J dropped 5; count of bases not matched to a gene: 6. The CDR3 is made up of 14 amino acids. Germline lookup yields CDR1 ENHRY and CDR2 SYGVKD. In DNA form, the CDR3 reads TGTGCCATCAGCCCTAGCGGGAGTCGGGAGACCCAGTACTTC. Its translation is CAISPSGSRETQYF.

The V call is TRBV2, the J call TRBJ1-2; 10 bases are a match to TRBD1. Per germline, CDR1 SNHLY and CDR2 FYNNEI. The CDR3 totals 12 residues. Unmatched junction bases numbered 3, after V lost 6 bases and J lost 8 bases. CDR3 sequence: CASRGDRGGYTF. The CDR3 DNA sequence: TGTGCCAGCAGGGGGGACAGGGGAGGCTACACCTTC.

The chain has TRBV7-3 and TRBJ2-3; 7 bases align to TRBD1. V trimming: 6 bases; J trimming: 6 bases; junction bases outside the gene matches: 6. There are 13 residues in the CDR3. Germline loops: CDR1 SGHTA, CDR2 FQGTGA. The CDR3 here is CASRLTGKDTQYF. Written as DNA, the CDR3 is TGTGCCAGCAGACTGACAGGGAAGGATACGCAGTATTTT.

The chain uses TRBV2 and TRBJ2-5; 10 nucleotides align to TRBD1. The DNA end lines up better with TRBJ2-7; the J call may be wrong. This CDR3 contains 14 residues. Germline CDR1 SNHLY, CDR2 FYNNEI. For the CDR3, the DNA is TGTGCCAGCAGTTCTGGGACAGGGGTCTACGAGCAGTACTTC. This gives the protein CASSSGTGVYEQYF.

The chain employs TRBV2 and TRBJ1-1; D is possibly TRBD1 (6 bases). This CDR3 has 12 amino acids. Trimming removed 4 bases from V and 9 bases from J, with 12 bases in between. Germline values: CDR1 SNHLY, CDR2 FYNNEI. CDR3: CASSAITGKAFF. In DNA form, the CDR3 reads TGTGCCAGCAGTGCTATTACAGGGAAAGCTTTCTTT.

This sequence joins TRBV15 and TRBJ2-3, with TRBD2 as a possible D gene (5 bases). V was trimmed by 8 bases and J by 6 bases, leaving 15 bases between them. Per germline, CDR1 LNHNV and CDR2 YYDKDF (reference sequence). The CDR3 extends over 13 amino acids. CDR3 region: CATGRGAQDTQYF. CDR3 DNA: TGTGCCACCGGCCGGGGAGCTCAGGATACGCAGTATTTT.

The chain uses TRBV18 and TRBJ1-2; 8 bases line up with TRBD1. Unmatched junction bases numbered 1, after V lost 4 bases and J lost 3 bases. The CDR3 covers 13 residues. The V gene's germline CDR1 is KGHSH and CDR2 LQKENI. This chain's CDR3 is CASSQTGDYGYTF. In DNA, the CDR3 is TGTGCCAGCTCACAGACAGGGGACTATGGCTACACCTTC.

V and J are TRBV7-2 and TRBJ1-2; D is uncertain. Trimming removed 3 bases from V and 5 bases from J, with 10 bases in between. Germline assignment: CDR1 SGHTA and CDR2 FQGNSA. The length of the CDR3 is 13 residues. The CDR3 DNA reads TGTGCCAGCAGCTTGAGGGAACTATATGGCTACACCTTC. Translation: CASSLRELYGYTF.

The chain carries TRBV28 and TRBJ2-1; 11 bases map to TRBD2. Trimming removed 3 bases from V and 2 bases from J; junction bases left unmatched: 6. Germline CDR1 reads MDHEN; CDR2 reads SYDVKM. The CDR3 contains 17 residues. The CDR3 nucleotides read TGTGCCAGCAGTTTTCCCGGGACTAGCGGACCCTACAATGAGCAGTTCTTC. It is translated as CASSFPGTSGPYNEQFF.

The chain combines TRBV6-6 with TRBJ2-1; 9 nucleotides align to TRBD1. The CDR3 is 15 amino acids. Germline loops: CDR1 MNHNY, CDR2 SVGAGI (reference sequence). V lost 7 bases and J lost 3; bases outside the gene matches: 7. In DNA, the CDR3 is TGTGCCAGCATTGTACGACAGGGGGTCTACAATGAGCAGTTCTTC. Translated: CASIVRQGVYNEQFF.

The CDR3 is CASSQRYTQGSYEQYF. The CDR3 coding sequence is TGTGCCAGCAGCCAGAGATATACACAGGGGTCCTACGAGCAGTACTTC. The chain joins TRBV4-2 to TRBJ2-7; the match to TRBD1 covers 7 bases. Germline V gene data show CDR1 as LGHNA and CDR2 as YNFKEQ. After removal of 3 bases from V and 1 base from J, the junction contained 9 bases not matched to a gene. The CDR3 runs 16 residues.

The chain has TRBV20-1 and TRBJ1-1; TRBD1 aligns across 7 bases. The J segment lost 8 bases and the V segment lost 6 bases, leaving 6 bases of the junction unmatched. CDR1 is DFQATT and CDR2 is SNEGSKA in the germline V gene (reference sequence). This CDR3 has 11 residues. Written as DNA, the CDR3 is TGCAGTGCCAAGACAGGGCTCGAAGCTTTCTTT. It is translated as CSAKTGLEAFF.

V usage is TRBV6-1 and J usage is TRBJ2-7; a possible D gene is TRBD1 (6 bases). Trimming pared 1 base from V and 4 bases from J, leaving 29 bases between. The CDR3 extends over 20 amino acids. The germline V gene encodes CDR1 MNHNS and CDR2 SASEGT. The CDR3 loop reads CASSEVIKGVFGSSTYEQYF. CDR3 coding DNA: TGTGCCAGCAGTGAAGTCATTAAGGGGGTTTTCGGTAGTAGTACGTACGAGCAGTACTTC.

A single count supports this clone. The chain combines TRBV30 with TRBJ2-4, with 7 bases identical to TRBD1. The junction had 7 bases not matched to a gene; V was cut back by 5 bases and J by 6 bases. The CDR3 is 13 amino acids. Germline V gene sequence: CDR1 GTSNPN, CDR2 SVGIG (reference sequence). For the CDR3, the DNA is TGTGCCTGGGGGGGACAGAGGAGAAACATTCAGTACTTC. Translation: CAWGGQRRNIQYF.

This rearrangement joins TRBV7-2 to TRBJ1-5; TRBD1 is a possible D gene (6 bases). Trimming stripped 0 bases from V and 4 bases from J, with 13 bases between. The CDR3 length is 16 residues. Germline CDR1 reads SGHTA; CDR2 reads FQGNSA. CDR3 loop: CASSLAPGQGNQPQHF. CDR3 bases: TGTGCCAGCAGCTTAGCACCGGGACAAGGGAATCAGCCCCAGCATTTT.

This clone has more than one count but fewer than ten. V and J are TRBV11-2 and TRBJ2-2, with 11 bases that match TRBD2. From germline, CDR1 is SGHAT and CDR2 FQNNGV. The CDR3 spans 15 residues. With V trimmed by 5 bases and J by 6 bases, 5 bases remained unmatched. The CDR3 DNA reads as TGTGCCAGCAGCCCGGGACTAGCGGTTTCCGGGGAGCTGTTTTTT. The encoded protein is CASSPGLAVSGELFF.